This TCR beta chain originates from a study of T cell responses to AZD1222 COVID-19 vaccine. Findings and caveats of the study: Most donors were white British, females outnumbered males, and clonal diversity was possibly underestimated. Only six or seven AZD1222 recipients tested seropositive at baseline. The breadth and depth of Spike-specific TCRs increased once two AZD1222 doses had been given. Sampling that yielded the repertoires occurred only after the peak T cell response.

Of note for this clone: Its antigen is not identified.

The CDR3 runs 16 residues. V dropped 6 bases and J dropped 2; count of bases not matched to a gene: 8. Germline V lookup: CDR1 MDHEN, CDR2 SYDVKM. Method: immunoSEQ multiplex PCR; TCRdb's copy keeps in-frame clones and lacks some. The profile shows some 150,000 clones, just under 90% of them singletons. This material consisted of peripheral blood, taken 28 days after the second dose of the MenACWY control vaccine. The TCR sequence derives from an adult who received the MenACWY meningococcal vaccine as a control. This chain joins TRBV28 and TRBJ1-5, with 9 bases identical to TRBD1. The CDR3 reads CASSRTGGRGNQPQHF. The CDR3 DNA follows: TGTGCCAGCAGCCGTACAGGGGGCCGGGGCAATCAGCCCCAGCATTTT.